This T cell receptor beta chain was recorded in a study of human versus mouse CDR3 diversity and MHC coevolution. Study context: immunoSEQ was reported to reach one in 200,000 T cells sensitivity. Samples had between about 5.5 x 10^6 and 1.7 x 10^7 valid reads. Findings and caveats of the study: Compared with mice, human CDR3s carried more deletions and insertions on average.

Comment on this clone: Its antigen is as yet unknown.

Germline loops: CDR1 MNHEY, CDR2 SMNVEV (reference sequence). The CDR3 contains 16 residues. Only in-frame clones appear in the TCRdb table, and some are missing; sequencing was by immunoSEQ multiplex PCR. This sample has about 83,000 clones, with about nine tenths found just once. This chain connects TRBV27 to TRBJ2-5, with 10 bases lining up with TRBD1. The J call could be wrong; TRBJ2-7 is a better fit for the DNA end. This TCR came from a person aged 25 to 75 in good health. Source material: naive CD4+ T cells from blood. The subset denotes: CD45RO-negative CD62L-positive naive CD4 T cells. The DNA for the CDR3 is TGTGCCAGCAGTGCCTCCGGACAGGGGGGCCGCTACGAGCAGTACTTC. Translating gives CASSASGQGGRYEQYF.